This is a list of T cell receptor beta chains from one sample in a study of T-cell memory formation after mild COVID-19. A single record per CDR3 protein comes from TCRdb applying MiXCR to the 5' RACE reads. The data show approximately 570,000 distinct CDR3 sequences, roughly 18% seen once. The material sequenced was PBMCs or a T cell subset sorted from them (not recorded which). All receptors derive from an adult woman who had mild COVID-19 (a few samples of this study predate the infection). Cell type and time point are not known. Each CDR3 is given with its conserved first and last residue. The order of the fields is CDR3 length, V gene, J gene, CDR3 protein.

13,TRBV5-1,TRBJ2-3,CASRPKGTDTQYF
14,TRBV7-9,TRBJ1-4,CASSFLGTNEKLFF
13,TRBV27,TRBJ2-2,CASRIRAPGELFF
12,TRBV5-8,TRBJ1-5,CASSLTRQPQHF
15,TRBV5-1,TRBJ2-5,CASSETQGYGETQYF
11,TRBV2,TRBJ2-7,CASSVVHEQYF
15,TRBV7-9,TRBJ1-3,CASSPPGYSGNTIYF
16,TRBV7-2,TRBJ2-7,CASSSQVGLAGYEQYF
14,TRBV19,TRBJ1-1,CASSIPNGNTEAFF
13,TRBV12-3/TRBV12-4,TRBJ2-1,CASSLNSGGAKFF
17,TRBV20-1,TRBJ2-3,CSARPSSGRAYTDTQYF
16,TRBV24-1,TRBJ2-3,CATSDPTRPSTDTQYF
14,TRBV20-1,TRBJ1-1,CSAPGRGAATEAFF
14,TRBV29-1,TRBJ1-4,CSVLRRDLNEKLFF
13,TRBV25-1,TRBJ1-6,CASSVQGASPLNF
12,TRBV27,TRBJ1-2,CASSSGSSGYTF
15,TRBV5-4,TRBJ2-3,CASSELVSDTDTQYF
12,TRBV15,TRBJ2-1,CATSGLLDEQFF
13,TRBV4-1,TRBJ1-1,CASTRERNTEAFF
13,TRBV7-9,TRBJ1-4,CASSSYMSEKLFF
14,TRBV20-1,TRBJ1-2,CSARGGPSNYGYTF
15,TRBV5-6,TRBJ2-3,CASSLRQGSTDTQYF
14,TRBV25-1,TRBJ1-1,CASSDEARGTEAFF
13,TRBV7-9,TRBJ2-7,CAGSLAGNYEQYF
15,TRBV10-3,TRBJ1-2,CAISAKENANYGYTF
15,TRBV5-1,TRBJ2-7,CASSLAVGTVAEQYF
11,TRBV24-1,TRBJ2-1,CATSVDNEQFF
11,TRBV3-1,TRBJ2-1,CASRRNKEQFF
15,TRBV20-1,TRBJ2-7,CSANVLAEGSYEQYF
15,TRBV9,TRBJ2-1,CASSVARERPDEQFF
16,TRBV12-3/TRBV12-4,TRBJ2-5,CASSPGLAGGPETQYF
13,TRBV7-2,TRBJ2-7,CASSLPGYYEQYF
15,TRBV4-3,TRBJ2-1,CASSRPDGRDSEQFF
15,TRBV5-1,TRBJ2-5,CASSLGGTRAETQYF
15,TRBV5-1,TRBJ1-1,CASSLLAGADTEAFF
16,TRBV6-5,TRBJ2-7,CASSPFGSGASYEQYF
15,TRBV19,TRBJ1-5,CASSIGTYSNQPQHF
14,TRBV20-1,TRBJ2-7,CSAREGGRAYEQYF
14,TRBV30,TRBJ2-7,CAWSRWEPSYEQYF
15,TRBV7-9,TRBJ2-2,CASSPPLANTGELFF